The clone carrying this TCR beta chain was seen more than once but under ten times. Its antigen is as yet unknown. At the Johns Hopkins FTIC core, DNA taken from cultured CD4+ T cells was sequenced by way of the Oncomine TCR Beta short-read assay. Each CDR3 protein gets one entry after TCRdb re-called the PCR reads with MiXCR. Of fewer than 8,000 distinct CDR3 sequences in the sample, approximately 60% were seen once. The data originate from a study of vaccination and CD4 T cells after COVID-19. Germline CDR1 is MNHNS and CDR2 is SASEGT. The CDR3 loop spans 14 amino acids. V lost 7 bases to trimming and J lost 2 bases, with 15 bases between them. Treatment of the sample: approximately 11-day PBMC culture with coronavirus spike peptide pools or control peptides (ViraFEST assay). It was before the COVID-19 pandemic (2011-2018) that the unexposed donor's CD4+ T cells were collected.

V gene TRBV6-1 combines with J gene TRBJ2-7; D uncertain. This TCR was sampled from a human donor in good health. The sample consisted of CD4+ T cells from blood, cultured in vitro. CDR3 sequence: CASMSAPQAYEQYF. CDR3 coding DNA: TGTGCCAGCATGTCGGCCCCTCAAGCCTACGAGCAGTACTTC.